This entry features one TCR beta chain sequence. With 2 bases removed from V and 4 bases from J, the gap between germline ends came to 14 bases. The CDR3 runs to 15 residues. From germline, CDR1 is MDHEN and CDR2 SYDVKM. Only in-frame clones appear in the TCRdb table, and some are missing; sequencing was by immunoSEQ multiplex PCR. The sample contains approximately 140,000 clones, approximately 88% of which appear only once. This specimen comes from a study of blood T cell repertoires in COVID-19. The specimen was PBMCs or T cells enriched from blood (not recorded which). This clonotype was sampled from a woman in her thirties with acute COVID-19. This rearrangement joins TRBV28 to TRBJ2-5; possible D gene TRBD1, 5 bases. DNA of the CDR3: TGTGCCAGCAGTTTAATTCATAACCAGGGAGAGACCCAGTACTTC. Translated: CASSLIHNQGETQYF.